This TCR beta chain was sequenced during a study of shared clonotypes between healthy human individuals. Study-wide results and caveats: The study sampled only blood, and tissue repertoires likely differ. Rarefaction gave evidence that sorted-subset sequencing remained incomplete despite large depth.

Points on this clone: Its antigen is unknown. This same CDR3 is encoded by further DNA sequences in the sample.

The germline gives CDR1 SGHNT, CDR2 YYREEE (reference sequence). CDR3 size: 15 residues. Trimming took off 5 bases at V and 0 bases at J, with 11 bases between the two ends. TCRdb's copy holds only in-frame clones and misses some; the assay was immunoSEQ multiplex PCR. The table records 2 million to 3 million clones, more than 90% of them present only once. The sequence derives from a man younger than 35 in good health. V gene TRBV5-4 combines with J gene TRBJ2-2; D perhaps matches TRBD2 (6 bases). The sample comprised naive CD4+ T cells sorted from blood. The sample's subset: CD45RA+ positively selected. The CDR3 nucleotides are TGTGCCAGCAGTACCGGGACTGCGAACACCGGGGAGCTGTTTTTT. Its protein is CASSTGTANTGELFF.